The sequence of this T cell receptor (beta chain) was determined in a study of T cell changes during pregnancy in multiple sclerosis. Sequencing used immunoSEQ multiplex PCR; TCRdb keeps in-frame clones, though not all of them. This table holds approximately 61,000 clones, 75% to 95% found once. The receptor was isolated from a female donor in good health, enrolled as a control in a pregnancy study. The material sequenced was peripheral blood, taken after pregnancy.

CDR3: CASSRTSSYNEQFF. The CDR3, as DNA: TGTGCCAGTAGCCGGACTAGCTCCTACAATGAGCAGTTCTTC. V and J are TRBV19 and TRBJ2-1, with 7 bases fitting TRBD2. V shed 6 bases, J shed 0 bases, and the junction held 2 bases outside the gene matches. CDR1 is LNHDA and CDR2 is SQIVND in the germline V gene (reference sequence). The CDR3 runs 14 residues.